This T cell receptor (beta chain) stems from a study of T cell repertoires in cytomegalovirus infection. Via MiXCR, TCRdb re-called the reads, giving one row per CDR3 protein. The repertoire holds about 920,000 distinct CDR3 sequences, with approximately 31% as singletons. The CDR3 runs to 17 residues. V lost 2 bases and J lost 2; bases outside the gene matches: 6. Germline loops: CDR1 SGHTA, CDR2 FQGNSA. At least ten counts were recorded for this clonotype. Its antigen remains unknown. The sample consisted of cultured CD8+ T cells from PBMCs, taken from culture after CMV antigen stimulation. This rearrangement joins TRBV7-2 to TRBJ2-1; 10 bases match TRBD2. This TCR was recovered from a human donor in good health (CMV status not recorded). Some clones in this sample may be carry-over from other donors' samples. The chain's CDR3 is CASSLFPSGGAYNEQFF. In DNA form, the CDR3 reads TGTGCCAGCAGCTTATTTCCTAGCGGGGGAGCCTACAATGAGCAGTTCTTC. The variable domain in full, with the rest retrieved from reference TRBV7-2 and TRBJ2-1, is GAGVSQSPSNKVTEKGKDVELRCDPISGHTALYWYRQSLGQGLEFLIYFQGNSAPDKSGLPSDRFSAERTGGSVSTLTIQRTQQEDSAVYLCASSLFPSGGAYNEQFFGPGTRLTVL.